The 19 T cell receptor beta chains in this list originate from one sample, sequenced in a study of cytomegalovirus exposure and HLA in healthy donors. Vbeta (60) and Jbeta (13) primers were used in the PCR. The table came from immunoSEQ multiplex PCR; TCRdb's copy has only in-frame clones and leaves some out. The repertoire includes 75,000 to 80,000 clones, more than 55% of them detected once, and around 4.7% sits in the top ten. Sequenced sample: PBMCs. These receptor sequences come from a man between 60 and 75 years old in good health and CMV-seropositive.

CDR3 region: CASSRPGYNGYTF. The CDR3 DNA is TGTGCCAGCAGCCGACCAGGGTATAATGGCTACACCTTC. The V gene is TRBV7-9, the J gene TRBJ1-2, with a weak D call TRBD1 (5 bases). V was trimmed by 5 bases and J by 6 bases, leaving 13 bases between them. The CDR3 extends over 13 amino acids. The germline CDR1 and CDR2 sequences are SEHNR and FQNEAQ (reference sequence).

The sample holds a few counts of this clone. The chain is built from TRBV7-2 and TRBJ1-1, with 12 bases fitting TRBD1. The V segment lost 5 bases and the J segment 5 bases; nucleotides outside the gene matches: 6. Germline V gene sequence: CDR1 SGHTA, CDR2 FQGNSA. The CDR3 has 15 amino acids. The CDR3 region has the DNA TGTGCCAGCAGCGGACGGGGACAGGGGGCAACTGAAGCTTTCTTT. Translating it yields CASSGRGQGATEAFF.

V gene TRBV5-1 combines with J gene TRBJ2-3; D unresolved. V gave up 4 bases and J gave up 4 bases, with 16 bases separating them. The CDR3 spans 15 residues. CDR1 and CDR2 (germline): SGHRS, YFSETQ. Here the CDR3 DNA reads TGCGCCAGCAGCCTAACATCAGGTACTTCAGATACGCAGTATTTT. Its protein product is CASSLTSGTSDTQYF.

The rearrangement uses TRBV5-1 and TRBJ2-1, with TRBD2 matching over 7 bases. This CDR3 comprises 14 residues. The V and J ends lost 5 bases and 4 bases, in that order; junction bases with no gene match: 6. Germline loops: CDR1 SGHRS, CDR2 YFSETQ. The chain's CDR3 is CASRWGGGYNEQFF. CDR3 DNA: TGCGCCAGCAGATGGGGCGGGGGTTACAATGAGCAGTTCTTC.

The chain carries TRBV30 and TRBJ2-7, with D tentatively TRBD1 (5 bases). The germline V gene has CDR1 GTSNPN and CDR2 SVGIG (reference sequence). V was cut by 3 bases and J by 3 bases, with 18 bases left in between. The CDR3 extends over 15 amino acids. The CDR3 loop is CAWSADTLQDYEQYF. In DNA form, the CDR3 reads TGTGCCTGGAGCGCCGACACACTACAGGACTACGAGCAGTACTTC.

CDR3 bases: TGTGCCAGCAGCTTATCGGCTAGCGGGAGCTATGAGCAGTTCTTC. Translation: CASSLSASGSYEQFF. V and J are TRBV11-3 and TRBJ2-1, with 10 bases that match TRBD2. Per the germline V gene, CDR1 is SGHNT and CDR2 is YENEEA. After removal of 2 bases from V and 8 bases from J, the junction contained 6 bases not matched to a gene. CDR3 length equals 15 residues.

The rearrangement joins TRBV28 to TRBJ1-4; D might be TRBD1 (5 bases). V lost 1 base to trimming and J lost 11 bases, with 23 bases between them. Looked up from germline, CDR1 is MDHEN and CDR2 is SYDVKM. This CDR3 comprises 17 residues. The CDR3 DNA follows: TGTGCCAGCAGTTTATCCAGGGAGGGCAGGGCCCGGAGGAAACTGTTTTTT. Translation gives CASSLSREGRARRKLFF.

This chain uses TRBV5-1 with TRBJ1-1; D gene ambiguous. With 0 bases removed from V and 1 base from J, the gap between germline ends came to 10 bases. The CDR3 covers 15 residues. Germline values: CDR1 SGHRS, CDR2 YFSETQ. Here the CDR3 reads CASSLALTTNTEAFF. The CDR3 region has the DNA TGCGCCAGCAGCTTGGCCTTGACAACGAACACTGAAGCTTTCTTT.

This sequence joins TRBV19 and TRBJ2-2, with 12 nucleotides matching TRBD1. Germline values: CDR1 LNHDA, CDR2 SQIVND (reference sequence). V trimming: 8 bases; J trimming: 4 bases; junction bases outside the gene matches: 8. This CDR3 is built from 16 residues. CDR3 amino acids: CASGTGGPEVTGELFF. The CDR3 DNA follows: TGTGCCAGTGGGACAGGGGGCCCCGAAGTCACCGGGGAGCTGTTTTTT.

This clone was seen a single time. This chain connects TRBV6-5 to TRBJ1-2; 8 bases fit TRBD1. J was trimmed by 6 bases and V by 6 bases; bases with no gene match: 6. This CDR3 spans 13 amino acids. Germline CDR1 reads MNHEY; CDR2 reads SVGAGI. CDR3 protein: CASRFGQGDGYTF. The CDR3 region has the DNA TGTGCCAGCAGATTCGGACAGGGAGATGGCTACACCTTC.

The rearrangement joins TRBV7-3 to TRBJ1-2, with a possible D match to TRBD1 (6 bases). Looked up from germline, CDR1 is SGHTA and CDR2 is FQGTGA. The CDR3 spans 18 residues. V dropped 5 bases and J dropped 4 bases, with 26 bases sitting between them. The CDR3 nucleotides read TGTGCCAGCAGCCAACGACCCTCAGCCCTCACAGGGATCTATGGCTACACCTTC. This translates into CASSQRPSALTGIYGYTF.

This CDR3 reads CAWAGDQSYEQYF. In DNA, the CDR3 is TGTGCCTGGGCCGGGGATCAAAGCTACGAGCAGTACTTC. V usage is TRBV30 and J usage is TRBJ2-7, with a possible D match to TRBD2 (5 bases). V shed 5 bases and J shed 3 bases, with 14 bases lying between them. CDR1 is GTSNPN and CDR2 is SVGIG in the germline V gene (reference sequence). CDR3 length equals 13 residues.

This clone was found once. The J gene is TRBJ2-1, the V gene TRBV10-2; D may be TRBD1 (5 bases). CDR1 is WSHSY and CDR2 is SAAADI in the germline V gene. The CDR3 length is 17 residues. V lost 0 bases to trimming and J lost 7 bases, with 19 bases between them. CDR3 loop: CASSESRRQSLVNEQFF. The CDR3 DNA is TGCGCCAGCAGTGAGTCTCGAAGACAGAGCTTGGTGAATGAGCAGTTCTTC.

V and J are TRBV5-5 and TRBJ2-1, with 8 bases lining up with TRBD2. CDR3 length equals 14 residues. V trimming: 2 bases; J trimming: 7 bases; junction bases outside the gene matches: 5. Germline assignment: CDR1 SGHKS and CDR2 YYEKEE (reference sequence). The CDR3 bases are TGTGCCAGCAGCTTCACCGGGGGGGCAAATGAGCAGTTCTTC. Its protein product is CASSFTGGANEQFF. The variable domain in full, completed from reference TRBV5-5 and TRBJ2-1, reads DAGVTQSPTHLIKTRGQQVTLRCSPISGHKSVSWYQQVLGQGPQFIFQYYEKEERGRGNFPDRFSARQFPNYSSELNVNALLLGDSALYLCASSFTGGANEQFFGPGTRLTVL.

V gene TRBV5-5 combines with J gene TRBJ2-1; D unresolved. The V end was cut by 4 bases, the J end by 5 bases, with 19 bases between. The germline V gene encodes CDR1 SGHKS and CDR2 YYEKEE (reference sequence). The CDR3 has 16 amino acids. The CDR3 DNA is TGTGCCAGCAGCGGCTTATTAAACCCAACTAACAATGAGCAGTTCTTC. Translation gives CASSGLLNPTNNEQFF.

V gene TRBV13 combines with J gene TRBJ1-2, with D perhaps TRBD1 (5 bases). Germline values: CDR1 PRHDT, CDR2 FYEKMQ (reference sequence). Trimming left V 2 bases short and J 8 bases short, with 6 bases between. CDR3 length: 11 residues. CDR3 amino acids: CASSLQGGYTF. Written as DNA, the CDR3 is TGTGCCAGCAGCTTACAGGGAGGCTACACCTTC.

The chain carries TRBV30 and TRBJ2-1, with 11 bases matching TRBD2. Per the germline V gene, CDR1 is GTSNPN and CDR2 is SVGIG (reference sequence). Trimming removed 3 bases from V and 7 bases from J; junction bases left unmatched: 8. The CDR3 consists of 15 residues. In nucleotides, the CDR3 is TGTGCCTGGAGCAAGGGCCTAGCGGGGGGTAATGAGCAGTTCTTC. It translates to CAWSKGLAGGNEQFF.

The gene calls are TRBV7-8 and TRBJ2-7; D is undetermined. Germline CDR1 reads SGHVS; CDR2 reads FQNEAQ. CDR3 size: 14 residues. The CDR3 region is CAFFKQKTAYEQYF. The CDR3 coding sequence is TGTGCTTTTTTCAAACAGAAGACGGCATACGAGCAGTACTTC.

The table lists this clone with a few counts. The chain carries TRBV29-1 and TRBJ2-5; D unresolved. The germline V gene has CDR1 SQVTM and CDR2 ANQGSEA. Trimming pared 0 bases from V and 7 bases from J, leaving 18 bases between. The CDR3 is made up of 15 amino acids. The CDR3 loop reads CSVEDRNLAVGTQYF. The DNA for the CDR3 is TGCAGCGTTGAAGATCGGAACCTCGCGGTGGGGACCCAGTACTTC.